This T cell receptor beta chain is drawn from a study of blood T cell repertoires in COVID-19. Original handling: Amplifying reference gene primers gave estimates of nucleated cell counts. Method: immunoSEQ multiplex PCR; TCRdb's copy keeps in-frame clones and lacks some. V and J calls and clone size are given by that table; D and trimming were obtained from the DNA. Of 350,000 or so clones listed, approximately 89% are singletons. The origin of this receptor is an older woman with COVID-19, enrolled during active disease. Sequencing was performed on peripheral blood.

The CDR3, as DNA: TGTGCCAGCAGCCGCAAAATCGGGACAGGGGTTAGAAATACGCAGTATTTT. It translates to CASSRKIGTGVRNTQYF. V is TRBV4-2 and J is TRBJ2-3; 10 bases match TRBD1. This CDR3 has 17 residues. The V segment lost 4 bases and the J segment 7 bases; nucleotides outside the gene matches: 14. CDR1 LGHNA and CDR2 YNFKEQ come from the germline V gene.